This T cell receptor (beta chain) is from a study of CD8+CD57+ T cells in acquired aplastic anemia. The study profiled TCR beta VDJ and CDR3 using genomic DNA as template. Via MiXCR, TCRdb re-called the reads, giving one row per CDR3 protein. The repertoire has roughly 200,000 distinct CDR3 sequences, about three fifths of them found once; the top ten carry under 55%. Flow cytometry had shown expanded CD8+CD57+ cells in the patients chosen for sequencing. V was cut by 0 bases and J by 8 bases, with 17 bases left in between. Germline CDR1 LNHNV, CDR2 YYDKDF (reference sequence). This CDR3 spans 17 amino acids.

The sequence was collected from a human donor with aplastic anemia. The sequenced sample consisted of sorted CD4+, CD8+, or CD8+CD57+ T cells (not recorded which) from PBMCs. The rearrangement uses TRBV15 and TRBJ1-6, with a weak D call TRBD1 (6 bases). The CDR3 is CATSRDQTGLGDSPLHF. CDR3 coding DNA: TGTGCCACCAGCAGAGATCAAACAGGGTTGGGCGATTCACCCCTCCACTTT.